The 6 T cell receptor beta chains given below trace back to one sample, sequenced in a study of blood T cell repertoires in COVID-19. The assay was immunoSEQ multiplex PCR, and TCRdb's table has in-frame clones only and misses some. Among 250,000 to 300,000 clones listed, around 90% were seen once. Sequenced material: PBMCs or T cells enriched from blood (not recorded which). The receptors were gathered from a woman aged 25 to 39 who had recovered from COVID-19.

The CDR3 sequence: CASSWVGPTYGYTF. The CDR3 nucleotides are TGTGCCAGCAGTTGGGTGGGGCCCACCTATGGCTACACCTTC. The rearrangement joins TRBV28 to TRBJ1-2; D might be TRBD1 (5 bases). CDR3 size: 14 residues. V was trimmed by 4 bases and J by 4 bases, leaving 13 bases between them. CDR1 and CDR2 (germline): MDHEN, SYDVKM.

This clone was recorded once. The chain employs TRBV24-1 and TRBJ1-2, with 8 bases that match TRBD1. After removal of 4 bases from V and 4 bases from J, the junction contained 7 bases not matched to a gene. The germline CDR1 and CDR2 sequences are KGHDR and SFDVKD. This CDR3 spans 15 amino acids. The CDR3 reads CATSETGQGSYGYTF. The DNA of the CDR3 is TGTGCCACCAGTGAAACCGGACAGGGTAGCTATGGCTACACCTTC.

This sequence joins TRBV29-1 and TRBJ1-1, with 7 bases fitting TRBD1. The CDR3 is 16 amino acids. Per germline, CDR1 SQVTM and CDR2 ANQGSEA. V trimming: 0 bases; J trimming: 5 bases; junction bases outside the gene matches: 12. CDR3 amino acids: CSVEDSGRQGNTEAFF. The CDR3 nucleotides are TGCAGCGTTGAAGACTCAGGACGACAGGGAAATACTGAAGCTTTCTTT. Full variable domain (outside the CDR3, taken from reference TRBV29-1 and TRBJ1-1): SAVISQKPSRDICQRGTSLTIQCQVDSQVTMMFWYRQQPGQSLTLIATANQGSEATYESGFVIDKFPISRPNLTFSTLTVSNMSPEDSSIYLCSVEDSGRQGNTEAFFGQGTRLTVV.

The chain recombines TRBV27 with TRBJ2-7, with 7 bases fitting TRBD1. V dropped 6 bases and J dropped 3; count of bases not matched to a gene: 14. The CDR3 spans 16 residues. CDR1 is MNHEY, CDR2 SMNVEV, per germline (reference sequence). The CDR3 bases are TGTGCCAGCAGCTATGGACAGGCCGCTAAAGTCTACGAGCAGTACTTC. Translating gives CASSYGQAAKVYEQYF.

This chain connects TRBV10-3 to TRBJ1-2, with D possibly matching TRBD1 (6 bases). Trimming stripped 4 bases from V and 3 bases from J, with 12 bases between. The CDR3 is 14 amino acids. Germline lookup yields CDR1 ENHRY and CDR2 SYGVKD. The CDR3 is CAISAGQFDYGYTF. The CDR3, as DNA: TGTGCCATCAGTGCTGGACAGTTTGACTATGGCTACACCTTC.

The V gene is TRBV28, the J gene TRBJ1-5, with TRBD1 as a possible D gene (6 bases). V lost 3 bases, J lost 4 bases, and 16 bases lay in between. There are 16 residues in the CDR3. Germline CDR1 MDHEN, CDR2 SYDVKM. CDR3 protein: CASSFPDRFGNQPQHF. The CDR3 bases are TGTGCCAGCAGTTTTCCCGACAGGTTCGGGAATCAGCCCCAGCATTTT. Full variable domain (remainder filled in from reference TRBV28 and TRBJ1-5): DVKVTQSSRYLVKRTGEKVFLECVQDMDHENMFWYRQDPGLGLRLIYFSYDVKMKEKGDIPEGYSVSREKKERFSLILESASTNQTSMYLCASSFPDRFGNQPQHFGDGTRLSIL.